Here is one T cell receptor beta chain with its context. Antigen unknown. Some clones are missing from TCRdb's copy, which holds only in-frame ones; the method was immunoSEQ multiplex PCR. The sample shows about 180,000 clones, more than 75% of them seen only once. This specimen comes from a study of T cell responses to AZD1222 COVID-19 vaccine. Points from the study as a whole: Reportedly, nearly half the spike-specific TCRs target unmutated variant regions. In all cases, repertoires were sampled only after the peak T cell response.

The CDR3 extends over 11 amino acids. The chain has TRBV21-1 and TRBJ1-1. TRBV21-1 is marked as a pseudogene. The sample consisted of peripheral blood, taken 28 days after the second AZD1222 dose. The receptor was isolated from an adult who received the AZD1222 COVID-19 vaccine. The CDR3 bases are TGTGCCAGCAGCAGTTACACTGAAGCTTTCTTT. This sequence encodes CASSSYTEAFF.